The clone carrying this TCR beta chain appeared a few times. The junction departs from germline at one end; a sequencing error may be responsible. The record originates from a study of blood T cells in healthy people across ages. Study context: Template switching caught about one barcoded beta molecule for each two T cells.

A J-beta primer mix and a sample-barcoded 5' primer were used in a second PCR of roughly 6 to 11 cycles. Every molecule of cDNA carried a tag from a template-switch adaptor with 12 random nucleotides. All samples yielded 2.5 million or more CDR3-containing paired-end reads. TCRdb re-called the 5' RACE reads with MiXCR, one entry per CDR3 protein. In the table there are fewer than 1,200,000 distinct CDR3 sequences, around 25% of which are singletons. Germline lookup yields CDR1 SSHAT and CDR2 FNYEAQ (reference sequence). The CDR3 length is 20 residues. Separately, the same data were catalogued under a study of T cells of mothers and their children. This second study notes: Thymic selection, a shaping force on TCR recombination output, acts similarly in related and unrelated pairs.

The source is a girl aged 2-9 years in good health. Sequencing was done on a sample of blood. This rearrangement joins TRBV7-7 to TRBJ2-1; TRBD2 matches at 13 bases. The CDR3 DNA follows: TGTGCTAGCAGCTTAGGGCCCGTGGTAGGACTAGCGGGAGCCAGAAATGAGCAGTTCTTC. It is translated as CASSLGPVVGLAGARNEQFF.